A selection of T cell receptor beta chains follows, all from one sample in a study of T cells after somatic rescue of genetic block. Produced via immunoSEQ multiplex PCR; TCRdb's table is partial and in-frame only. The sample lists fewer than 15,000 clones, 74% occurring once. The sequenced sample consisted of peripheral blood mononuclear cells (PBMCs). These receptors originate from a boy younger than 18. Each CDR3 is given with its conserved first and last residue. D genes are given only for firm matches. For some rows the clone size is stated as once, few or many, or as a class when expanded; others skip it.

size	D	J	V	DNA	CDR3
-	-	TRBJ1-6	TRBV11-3	TGTGCCAGCAGCTTATGGGCCACGGGGTCACCCCTCCACTTT	CASSLWATGSPLHF
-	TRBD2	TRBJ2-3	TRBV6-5	TGTGCCAGCAGTTGGGGACTAGCGGGGGGCACAGATACGCAGTATTTT	CASSWGLAGGTDTQYF
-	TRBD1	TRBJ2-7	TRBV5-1	TGCGCCAGCAGCTCCCTGGACAGGGTTCTACCCGAGCAGTACTTC	CASSSLDRVLPEQYF
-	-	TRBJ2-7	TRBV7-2	TGTGCCAGCAGCCTACCCCACAGTGGGCAGTACTTC	CASSLPHSGQYF
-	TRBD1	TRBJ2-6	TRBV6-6	TGTGCCAGCAGCAACACAGGGGCTGGGGCCAACGTCCTGACTTTC	CASSNTGAGANVLTF
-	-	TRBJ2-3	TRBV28	TGTGCCAGCAGTCTCCTCCTGTCACAGGGAAGAGCGACAGATACGCAGTATTTT	CASSLLLSQGRATDTQYF
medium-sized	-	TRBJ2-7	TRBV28	TGTGCCAGCAGTTTATGGAGAAATGAGCAGTACTTC	CASSLWRNEQYF
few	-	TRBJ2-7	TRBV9	TGTGCCAGCAGCGAGACAGGAGGGGACTACGAGCAGTACTTC	CASSETGGDYEQYF
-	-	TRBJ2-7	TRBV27	TGTGCCAGCAGTCCGAGAGGGGTCAGTTACGAGCAGTACTTC	CASSPRGVSYEQYF
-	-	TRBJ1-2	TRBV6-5	TGTGCCAGCAGCTTAGGGCGGAACTATGGCTACACCTTC	CASSLGRNYGYTF
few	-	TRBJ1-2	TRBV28	TGTGCCAGCAGAGGGTACTATGGCTACACCTTC	CASRGYYGYTF
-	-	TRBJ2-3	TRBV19	TGTGCCAGTAGTATAGCGGGAGATACAGATACGCAGTATTTT	CASSIAGDTDTQYF
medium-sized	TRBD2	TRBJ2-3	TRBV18	TGTGCCAGCTCACCAATACTAGCGGGAGTGGGCACAGATACGCAGTATTTT	CASSPILAGVGTDTQYF
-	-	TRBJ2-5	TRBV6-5	TGTGCCAGCAGCGCCCGGGATCAAGAGACCCAGTACTTC	CASSARDQETQYF
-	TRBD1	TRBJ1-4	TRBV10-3	TGTGCCATCAGTGATGAAGGACAGGGAAATGAAAAACTGTTTTTT	CAISDEGQGNEKLFF
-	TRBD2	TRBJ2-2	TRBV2	TGTGCCAGCCTAGCGGGAGCCCCGCGGACCGGGGAGCTGTTTTTT	CASLAGAPRTGELFF
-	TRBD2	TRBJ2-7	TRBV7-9	TGTGCCAGCAGCCGGGTGGGTAGCGGGAGATACGACGAGCAGTACTTC	CASSRVGSGRYDEQYF
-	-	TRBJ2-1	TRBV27	TGTGCCAGCAGTTCATTAAGGCGGGGAGATGAGCAGTTCTTC	CASSSLRRGDEQFF
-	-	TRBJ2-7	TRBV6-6	TGTGCCAGCAGTTACTACCGGACCGTCCACGAGCAGTACTTC	CASSYYRTVHEQYF
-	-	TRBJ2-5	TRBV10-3	TGTGCCATCAGTGAGGATCATCGTCTACCCGGGCCCAGGACCCAGTACTTC	CAISEDHRLPGPRTQYF
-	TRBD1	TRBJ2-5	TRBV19	TGTGCCAGTAGTATCGGAGCGACAGGGGAAGAGACCCAGTACTTC	CASSIGATGEETQYF
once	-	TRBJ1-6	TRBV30	TGTGCCTGGAGTGTTTGGACAGCTTATTCACCCCTCCACTTT	CAWSVWTAYSPLHF
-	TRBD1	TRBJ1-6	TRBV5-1	TGCGCCAGCAGCTTGTTCAAGGACAGGGCCTCTTATAATTCACCCCTCCACTTT	CASSLFKDRASYNSPLHF